This TCR delta chain was found in a study of gamma-delta T cells after stem cell transplantation (dated by TCRdb to 2016 to 2017). V sheds 5 bases and J sheds 2 bases, leaving 11 bases between their ends. From the germline V gene, CDR1 is GEAIGNYY and CDR2 is EKD. From its cysteine to its phenylalanine, the CDR3 spans 13 amino acids. Left in the record is the CDR3 DNA by itself, 39 bases read in frame from the first base. Library preparation used RT-PCR. Sequencing was performed on an Illumina MiSeq. Clonotypes were called again by TCRdb from the public reads via CATT, and duplicate nucleotide sequences were then merged into one entry. For this sample there are about 570 delta-chain clones; over 7.5% appear just once. Together, the top ten hold 56% of the sample. To note about this clone: The antigen it binds to is not known. Given a much more abundant clone one base away, this may be a read error.

The chain is encoded by TRDV2 joined to TRDJ1; tentative D gene TRDD2, with 5 bases matching. The clonotype was recovered from a human donor. It is not recorded whose cells these are; they may come from a transplant donor. The sequenced sample consisted of gamma-delta T cells. The CDR3 has the sequence CACVSLLTDKLIF. The DNA reads as follows: TGTGCCTGTGTATCCCTACTGACCGATAAACTCATCTTT.